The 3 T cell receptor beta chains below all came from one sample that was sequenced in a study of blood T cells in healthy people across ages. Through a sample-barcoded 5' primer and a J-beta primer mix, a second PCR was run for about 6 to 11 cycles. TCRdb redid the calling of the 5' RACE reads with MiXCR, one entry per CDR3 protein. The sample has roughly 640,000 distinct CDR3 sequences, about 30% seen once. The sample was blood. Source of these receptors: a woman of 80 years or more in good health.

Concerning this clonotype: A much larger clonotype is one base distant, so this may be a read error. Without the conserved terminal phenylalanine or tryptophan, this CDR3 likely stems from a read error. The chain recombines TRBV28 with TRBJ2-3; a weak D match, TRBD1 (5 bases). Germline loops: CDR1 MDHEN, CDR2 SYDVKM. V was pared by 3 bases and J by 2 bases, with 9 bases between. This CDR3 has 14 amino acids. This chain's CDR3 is CASSLKGYTDTQYY. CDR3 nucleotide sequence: TGTGCCAGCAGTTTGAAGGGGTACACAGATACGCAGTATTAT.

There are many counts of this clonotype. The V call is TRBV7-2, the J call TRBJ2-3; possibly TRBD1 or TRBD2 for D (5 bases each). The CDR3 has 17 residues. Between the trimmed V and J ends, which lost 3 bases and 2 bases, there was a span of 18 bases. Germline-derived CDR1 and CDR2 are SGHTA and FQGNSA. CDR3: CASSLLGTGADTDTQYF. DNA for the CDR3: TGTGCCAGCAGCTTGTTGGGGACCGGGGCGGACACAGATACGCAGTATTTT. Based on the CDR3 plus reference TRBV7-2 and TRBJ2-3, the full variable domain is GAGVSQSPSNKVTEKGKDVELRCDPISGHTALYWYRQSLGQGLEFLIYFQGNSAPDKSGLPSDRFSAERTGGSVSTLTIQRTQQEDSAVYLCASSLLGTGADTDTQYFGPGTRLTVL.

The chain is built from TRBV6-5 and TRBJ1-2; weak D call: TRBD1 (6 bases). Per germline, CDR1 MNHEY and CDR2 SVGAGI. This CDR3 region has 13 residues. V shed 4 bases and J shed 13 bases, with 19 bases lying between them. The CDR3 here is CASSFDLTGRITF. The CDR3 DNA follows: TGTGCCAGCAGTTTCGATTTGACAGGTCGTATCACCTTC.